This T cell receptor beta chain is drawn from a study of molecular identifiers for immune sequencing clone quantification. Study results and limitations: Barcode sharing among identical TCR molecules could make large clones appear smaller. Researchers reportedly could pick up spiked Jurkat TCR RNA from one cell mixed into one million naive cells.

In this sample, this clonotype turned up many times. As yet, its antigen is unknown. The naive CD8 libraries originated from between roughly 19,000 and 1,000,000 sorted cells and drew on 10%, 30% or 50% RNA. V was clipped by 3 bases and J by 0 bases, with 13 bases between them. This CDR3 spans 16 amino acids. Looked up from germline, CDR1 is SGHAT and CDR2 is FQNNGV. TCRdb re-analysed the PCR reads in MiXCR, keeping a single row per CDR3 protein. Of approximately 550,000 distinct CDR3 sequences in the sample, 20% to 25% were seen once. The V gene is TRBV11-2, the J gene TRBJ2-3; D uncertain. Input material: naive CD8+ T cells from blood, with Jurkat cell RNA spiked in. Documented subset: FACS-sorted CD8+CD4-CCR7+CD45RA+ naive T cells. The receptor's source is a human donor in good health. Some libraries in this study had Jurkat cell RNA spiked in. CDR3 loop: CASSFSAGYSTDTQYF. In DNA, the CDR3 is TGTGCCAGCAGCTTCTCAGCAGGTTATAGCACAGATACGCAGTATTTT.